One and the same sample provided the 2 T cell receptor beta chains below, sequenced in a study of blood T cell repertoires in COVID-19. This table comes from immunoSEQ multiplex PCR, and its TCRdb copy is limited to in-frame clones, with some not included. The data show about 250,000 clones, about 88% seen once. Sequencing was carried out using PBMCs or T cells enriched from blood (not recorded which). Every receptor here comes from a woman aged 50 to 60 who had recovered from COVID-19.

The chain joins TRBV28 to TRBJ1-1; D is unclear. The CDR3 runs to 14 residues. CDR1 and CDR2 (germline): MDHEN, SYDVKM. Trimming pared 6 bases from V and 3 bases from J, leaving 14 bases between. CDR3 sequence (DNA): TGTGCCAGCAGGCTGACTCCAAGGTACACTGAAGCTTTCTTT. Its protein is CASRLTPRYTEAFF.

This rearrangement joins TRBV7-6 to TRBJ2-5; perhaps TRBD1 as D (6 bases). V lost 5 bases and J lost 3, with 16 bases in between. Per the germline V gene, CDR1 is SGHVS and CDR2 is FNYEAQ. The CDR3 is 15 residues long. The CDR3 is CASSGERTVKETQYF. CDR3 sequence (DNA): TGTGCCAGCAGCGGAGAGCGGACAGTCAAAGAGACCCAGTACTTC.